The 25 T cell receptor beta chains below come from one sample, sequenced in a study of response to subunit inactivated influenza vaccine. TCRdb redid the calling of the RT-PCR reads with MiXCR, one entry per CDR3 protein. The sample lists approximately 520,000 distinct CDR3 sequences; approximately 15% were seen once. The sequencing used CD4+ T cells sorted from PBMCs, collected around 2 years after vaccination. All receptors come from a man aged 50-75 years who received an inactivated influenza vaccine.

The CDR3 sequence: CSAQPGVAAYGYTF. DNA for the CDR3: TGCAGTGCCCAGCCCGGGGTTGCTGCCTATGGCTACACCTTC. V and J are TRBV20-1 and TRBJ1-2; no clear D. Trimming took 6 bases from V and 4 from J, leaving 18 bases between them. Germline CDR1 reads DFQATT; CDR2 reads SNEGSKA (reference sequence). CDR3 size: 14 residues.

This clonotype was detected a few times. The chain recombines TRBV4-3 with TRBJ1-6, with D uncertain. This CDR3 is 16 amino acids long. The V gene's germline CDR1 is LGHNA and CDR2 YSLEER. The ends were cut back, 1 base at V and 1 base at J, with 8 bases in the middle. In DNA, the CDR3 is TGCGCCAGCAGCCAAGTTGTAACGTCCTATAATTCACCCCTCCACTTT. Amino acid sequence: CASSQVVTSYNSPLHF.

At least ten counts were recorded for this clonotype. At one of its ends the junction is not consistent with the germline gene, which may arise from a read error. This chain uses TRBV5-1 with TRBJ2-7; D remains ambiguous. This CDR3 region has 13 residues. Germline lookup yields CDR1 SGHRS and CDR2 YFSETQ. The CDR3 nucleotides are TGTGCCAGCAGCTTAGAGTCGGGTTACGAGCAGTACTTC. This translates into CASSLESGYEQYF. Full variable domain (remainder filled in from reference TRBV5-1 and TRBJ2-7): KAGVTQTPRYLIKTRGQQVTLSCSPISGHRSVSWYQQTPGQGLQFLFEYFSETQRNKGNFPGRFSGRQFSNSRSEMNVSTLELGDSALYLCASSLESGYEQYFGPGTRLTVT.

CDR3 protein: CASSRAGTGGNEQYF. Here the CDR3 DNA reads TGTGCCAGCAGCCGAGCCGGGACAGGGGGAAACGAGCAGTACTTC. This chain uses TRBV7-2 with TRBJ2-7; 11 bases match TRBD1. This CDR3 has 15 residues. CDR1 is SGHTA, CDR2 FQGNSA, per germline. V lost 5 bases to trimming and J lost 5 bases; unmatched junction nucleotides: 8.

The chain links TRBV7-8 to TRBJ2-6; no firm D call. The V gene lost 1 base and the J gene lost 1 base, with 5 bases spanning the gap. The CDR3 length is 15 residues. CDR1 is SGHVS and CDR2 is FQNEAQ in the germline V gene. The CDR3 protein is CASSLGQSGANVLTF. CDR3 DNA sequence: TGTGCCAGCAGCTTAGGCCAGTCTGGGGCCAACGTCCTGACTTTC.

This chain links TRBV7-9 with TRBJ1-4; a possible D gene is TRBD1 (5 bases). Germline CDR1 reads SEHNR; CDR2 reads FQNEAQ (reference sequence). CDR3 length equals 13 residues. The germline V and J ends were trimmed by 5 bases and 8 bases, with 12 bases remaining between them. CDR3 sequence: CASSRGRQEKLFF. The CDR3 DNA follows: TGTGCCAGCAGCCGTGGCAGACAGGAAAAACTGTTTTTT.

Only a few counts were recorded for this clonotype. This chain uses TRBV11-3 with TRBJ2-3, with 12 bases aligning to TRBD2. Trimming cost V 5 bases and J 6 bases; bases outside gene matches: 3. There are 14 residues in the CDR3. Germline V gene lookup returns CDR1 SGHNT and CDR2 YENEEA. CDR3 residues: CASSPTSGRDTQYF. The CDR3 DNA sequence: TGTGCCAGCAGCCCCACTAGCGGGAGGGATACGCAGTATTTT.

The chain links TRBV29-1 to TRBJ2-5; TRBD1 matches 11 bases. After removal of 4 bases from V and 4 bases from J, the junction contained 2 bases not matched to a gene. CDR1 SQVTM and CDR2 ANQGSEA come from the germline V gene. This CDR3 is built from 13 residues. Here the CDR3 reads CSVVGTGGETQYF. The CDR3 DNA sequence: TGCAGCGTTGTGGGGACAGGGGGAGAGACCCAGTACTTC. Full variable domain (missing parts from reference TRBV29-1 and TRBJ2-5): SAVISQKPSRDICQRGTSLTIQCQVDSQVTMMFWYRQQPGQSLTLIATANQGSEATYESGFVIDKFPISRPNLTFSTLTVSNMSPEDSSIYLCSVVGTGGETQYFGPGTRLLVL.

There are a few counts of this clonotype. CDR3 region: CASSLAGVTEAFF. CDR3 in DNA: TGCGCCAGCAGCTTGGCCGGGGTCACTGAAGCTTTCTTT. The chain carries TRBV5-1 and TRBJ1-1; D gene ambiguous. The CDR3 extends over 13 amino acids. Germline V gives CDR1 SGHRS, CDR2 YFSETQ. The V end was cut by 0 bases, the J end by 4 bases, with 7 bases between.

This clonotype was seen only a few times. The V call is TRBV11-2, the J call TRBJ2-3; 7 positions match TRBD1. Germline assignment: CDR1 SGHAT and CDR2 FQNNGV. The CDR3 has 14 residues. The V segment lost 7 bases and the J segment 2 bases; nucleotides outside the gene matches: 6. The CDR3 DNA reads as TGTGCCAGCAACTTGGACAGGACCACAGATACGCAGTATTTT. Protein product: CASNLDRTTDTQYF.

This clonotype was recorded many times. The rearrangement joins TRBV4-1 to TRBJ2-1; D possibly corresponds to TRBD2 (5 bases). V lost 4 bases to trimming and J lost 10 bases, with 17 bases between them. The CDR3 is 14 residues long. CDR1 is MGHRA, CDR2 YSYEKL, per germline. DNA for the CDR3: TGCGCCAGCAGCCCGCGTTCAGTTGGGAGCGAGCAGTTCTTC. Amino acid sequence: CASSPRSVGSEQFF.

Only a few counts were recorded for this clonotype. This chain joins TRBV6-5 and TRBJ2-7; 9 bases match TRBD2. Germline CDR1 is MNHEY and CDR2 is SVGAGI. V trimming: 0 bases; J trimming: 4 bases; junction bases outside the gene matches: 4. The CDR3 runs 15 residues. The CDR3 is CASSYSTSGNYEQYF. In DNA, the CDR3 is TGTGCCAGCAGTTACTCGACTAGCGGTAATTACGAGCAGTACTTC.

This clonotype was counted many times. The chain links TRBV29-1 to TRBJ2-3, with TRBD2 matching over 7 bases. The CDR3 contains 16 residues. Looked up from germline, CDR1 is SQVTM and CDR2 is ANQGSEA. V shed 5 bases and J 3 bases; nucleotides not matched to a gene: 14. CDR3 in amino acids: CSVLAPRTRGTDTQYF. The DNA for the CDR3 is TGCAGCGTTTTAGCCCCCCGGACGCGGGGGACAGATACGCAGTATTTT.

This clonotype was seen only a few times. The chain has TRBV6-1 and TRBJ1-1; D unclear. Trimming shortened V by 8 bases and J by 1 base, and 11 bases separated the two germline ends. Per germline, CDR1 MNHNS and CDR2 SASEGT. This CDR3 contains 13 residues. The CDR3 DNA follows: TGTGCCAGCTCTGAGGGTGCGAACACTGAAGCTTTCTTT. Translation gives CASSEGANTEAFF.

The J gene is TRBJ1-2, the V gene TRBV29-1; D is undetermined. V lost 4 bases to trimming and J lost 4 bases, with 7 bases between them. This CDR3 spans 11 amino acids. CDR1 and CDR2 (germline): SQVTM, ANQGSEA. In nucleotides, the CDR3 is TGCAGCGTTGGGGGTTTCTATGGCTACACCTTC. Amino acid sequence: CSVGGFYGYTF.

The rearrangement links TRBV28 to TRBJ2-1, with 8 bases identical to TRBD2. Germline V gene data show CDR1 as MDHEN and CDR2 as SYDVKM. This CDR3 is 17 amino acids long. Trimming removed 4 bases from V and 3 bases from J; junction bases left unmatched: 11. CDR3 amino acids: CASSYNREGLYYNEQFF. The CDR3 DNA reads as TGTGCCAGCAGTTACAACCGGGAGGGCCTGTACTACAATGAGCAGTTCTTC.

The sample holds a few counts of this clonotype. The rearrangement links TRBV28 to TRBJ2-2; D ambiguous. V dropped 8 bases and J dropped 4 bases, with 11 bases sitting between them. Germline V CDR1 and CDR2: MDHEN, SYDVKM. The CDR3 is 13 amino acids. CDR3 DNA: TGTGCCAGCCGCTCGGGTGTCACCGGGGAGCTGTTTTTT. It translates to CASRSGVTGELFF.

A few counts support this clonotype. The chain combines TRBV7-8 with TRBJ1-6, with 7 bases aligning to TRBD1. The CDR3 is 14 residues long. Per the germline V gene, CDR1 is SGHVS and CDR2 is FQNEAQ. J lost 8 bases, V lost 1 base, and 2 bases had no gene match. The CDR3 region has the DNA TGTGCCAGCAGCTTAGGACAGGGAGATTCACCCCTCCACTTT. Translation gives CASSLGQGDSPLHF.

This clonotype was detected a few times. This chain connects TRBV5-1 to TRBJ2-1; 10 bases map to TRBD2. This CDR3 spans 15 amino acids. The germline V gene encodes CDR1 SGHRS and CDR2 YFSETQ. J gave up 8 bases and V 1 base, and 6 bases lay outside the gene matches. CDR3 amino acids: CASSLFSSGRDEQFF. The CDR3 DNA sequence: TGCGCCAGCAGCTTGTTTTCGAGCGGGAGGGATGAGCAGTTCTTC.

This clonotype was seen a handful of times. The CDR3 coding sequence is TGCAGTGCTAGACTCCGACTAGCTGGCGTTGGGGATGAGCAGTTCTTC. Translation gives CSARLRLAGVGDEQFF. The J gene is TRBJ2-1, the V gene TRBV20-1, with TRBD2 matching over 7 bases. The CDR3 loop spans 16 amino acids. Germline values: CDR1 DFQATT, CDR2 SNEGSKA (reference sequence). The ends lost 2 bases at V and 8 bases at J; junction bases unmatched: 15.

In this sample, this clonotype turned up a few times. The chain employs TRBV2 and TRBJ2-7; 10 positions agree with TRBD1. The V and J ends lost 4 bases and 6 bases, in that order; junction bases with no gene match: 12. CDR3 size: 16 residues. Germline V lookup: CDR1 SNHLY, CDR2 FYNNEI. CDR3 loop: CASSGVLGTGVAEQYF. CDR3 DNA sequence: TGTGCCAGCAGTGGGGTCTTGGGGACAGGGGTCGCCGAGCAGTACTTC.

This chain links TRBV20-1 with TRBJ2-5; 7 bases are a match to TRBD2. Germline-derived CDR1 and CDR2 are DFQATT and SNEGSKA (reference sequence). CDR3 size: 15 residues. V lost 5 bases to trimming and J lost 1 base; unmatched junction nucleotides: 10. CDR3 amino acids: CSAPQGAGVQETQYF. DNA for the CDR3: TGCAGTGCTCCCCAAGGGGCGGGAGTCCAAGAGACCCAGTACTTC.

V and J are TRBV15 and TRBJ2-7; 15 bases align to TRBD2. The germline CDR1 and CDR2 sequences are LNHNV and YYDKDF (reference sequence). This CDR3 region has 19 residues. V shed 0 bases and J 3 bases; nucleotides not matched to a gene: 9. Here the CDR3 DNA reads TGTGCCACCAGCAGAGATAAGGGACTAGCGGGAGGAAGATACTACGAGCAGTACTTC. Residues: CATSRDKGLAGGRYYEQYF.

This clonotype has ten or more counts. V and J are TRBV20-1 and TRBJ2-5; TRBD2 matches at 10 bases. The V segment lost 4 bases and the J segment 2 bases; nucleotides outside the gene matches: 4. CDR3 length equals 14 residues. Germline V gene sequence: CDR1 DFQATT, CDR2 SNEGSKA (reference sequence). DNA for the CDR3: TGCAGTGCTACCATACTAGCGGGACAAGAGACCCAGTACTTC. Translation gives CSATILAGQETQYF.

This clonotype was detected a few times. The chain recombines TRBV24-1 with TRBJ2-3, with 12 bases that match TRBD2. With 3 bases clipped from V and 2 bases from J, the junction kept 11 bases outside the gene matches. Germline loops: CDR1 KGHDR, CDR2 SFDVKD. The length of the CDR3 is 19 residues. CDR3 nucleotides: TGTGCCACCAGTGATGTGACTCCCGGGACTAGCGGGCCCACAGATACGCAGTATTTT. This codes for CATSDVTPGTSGPTDTQYF.